These 27 T cell receptor beta chains were all obtained from the same sample, sequenced in a study of T cell responses to AZD1222 COVID-19 vaccine. Assay used: immunoSEQ multiplex PCR; TCRdb lists only in-frame clones, some missing. The sample lists 150,000 to 200,000 clones; 85% to 95% were seen once. Specimen: peripheral blood, collected on day 0 of AZD1222 vaccination. These receptors originate from an adult in good health.

The rearrangement joins TRBV28 to TRBJ2-7; D possibly corresponds to TRBD2 (6 bases). Germline CDR1 is MDHEN and CDR2 is SYDVKM. V was pared by 3 bases and J by 7 bases, with 13 bases between. This CDR3 is built from 13 residues. CDR3 in amino acids: CASSLEGVGEQYF. CDR3 bases: TGTGCCAGCAGTTTGGAGGGAGTAGGGGAGCAGTACTTC.

The chain carries TRBV7-2 and TRBJ2-7, with D unclear. V was cut by 5 bases and J by 6 bases, with 14 bases left in between. The CDR3 length is 13 residues. The germline V gene has CDR1 SGHTA and CDR2 FQGNSA. CDR3 coding DNA: TGTGCCAGCAGCGACCACCCTATGTCCGAGCAGTACTTC. It yields the protein CASSDHPMSEQYF.

The V and J genes are TRBV7-3 and TRBJ2-5; 7 bases match TRBD2. The V segment lost 1 base and the J segment 5 bases; nucleotides outside the gene matches: 7. CDR1 and CDR2 from the germline V gene are SGHTA and FQGTGA. This CDR3 region has 15 residues. The CDR3 spells CASSLRAGVGETQYF. DNA of the CDR3: TGTGCCAGCAGCTTAAGGGCGGGGGTCGGCGAGACCCAGTACTTC.

Concerning this clone: This sample also contains other DNA sequences that code for the same CDR3. V is TRBV19 and J is TRBJ1-2, with 8 bases fitting TRBD1. The CDR3 has 14 amino acids. Trimming removed 3 bases from V and 5 bases from J; junction bases left unmatched: 5. Germline V CDR1 and CDR2: LNHDA, SQIVND (reference sequence). CDR3 in amino acids: CASSIGQGGYGYTF. The DNA of the CDR3 is TGTGCCAGTAGTATCGGACAGGGCGGGTATGGCTACACCTTC.

This clone occurred a few times. V and J are TRBV6-4 and TRBJ2-7, with D tentatively TRBD2 (6 bases). The CDR3 is made up of 15 amino acids. Between the trimmed V and J ends, which lost 0 bases and 4 bases, there was a span of 13 bases. In germline, CDR1 is MRHNA, CDR2 SNTAGT. The DNA for the CDR3 is TGTGCCAGCAGTGACTCCCCGGGAGCGTTATACGAGCAGTACTTC. This gives the protein CASSDSPGALYEQYF.

The chain employs TRBV5-1 and TRBJ1-2, with D unresolved. The CDR3 extends over 15 amino acids. Germline values: CDR1 SGHRS, CDR2 YFSETQ. Trimming removed 0 bases from V and 6 bases from J, with 15 bases in between. For the CDR3, the DNA is TGCGCCAGCAGCTTGGGGGGTGGAGGAGTCCATGGCTACACCTTC. Translation gives CASSLGGGGVHGYTF. The complete variable domain, with remaining parts taken from reference TRBV5-1 and TRBJ1-2, reads KAGVTQTPRYLIKTRGQQVTLSCSPISGHRSVSWYQQTPGQGLQFLFEYFSETQRNKGNFPGRFSGRQFSNSRSEMNVSTLELGDSALYLCASSLGGGGVHGYTFGSGTRLTVV.

This clone occurred once. V usage is TRBV12-5 and J usage is TRBJ2-3; 9 nucleotides agree with TRBD2. CDR3 length: 19 residues. Trimming cost V 4 bases and J 0 bases; bases outside gene matches: 14. Germline CDR1 is LGHNT and CDR2 is FRNRAP. In DNA form, the CDR3 reads TGTGCTAGTGGTTCGCCACGAGGAGCGGGAGGAGCTAGCACAGATACGCAGTATTTT. Its translation: CASGSPRGAGGASTDTQYF.

The chain joins TRBV10-3 to TRBJ1-4; a weak D match, TRBD1 (6 bases). Trimming removed 8 bases at V and 8 bases at J, with 12 bases between. The CDR3 is 12 amino acids. Per germline, CDR1 ENHRY and CDR2 SYGVKD. The CDR3 nucleotides read TGTGCCATCGGCCAAGGGGGAGAAAAACTGTTTTTT. It yields the protein CAIGQGGEKLFF.

V and J are TRBV6-5 and TRBJ1-1, with 9 bases lining up with TRBD1. The germline gives CDR1 MNHEY, CDR2 SVGAGI. The CDR3 consists of 15 residues. V shed 6 bases and J 2 bases; nucleotides not matched to a gene: 7. The CDR3 loop reads CASRTQGALNTEAFF. In DNA form, the CDR3 reads TGTGCCAGCAGGACACAGGGGGCACTCAACACTGAAGCTTTCTTT.

The chain employs TRBV5-1 and TRBJ2-1; D may be TRBD2 (5 bases). Germline CDR1 and CDR2: SGHRS and YFSETQ. There are 13 residues in the CDR3. Between the trimmed V and J ends, which lost 8 bases and 0 bases, there was a span of 9 bases. CDR3 in amino acids: CASQRDSYNEQFF. In DNA form, the CDR3 reads TGCGCCAGTCAGAGGGACTCCTACAATGAGCAGTTCTTC.

This clone turned up a few times. The V call is TRBV7-9, the J call TRBJ2-1; TRBD2 is a possible D gene (5 bases). This CDR3 has 10 amino acids. The V and J ends lost 8 bases and 7 bases respectively, with 6 bases between them. Germline assignment: CDR1 SEHNR and CDR2 FQNEAQ (reference sequence). The CDR3 nucleotides are TGTGCCAGCGGCGGGAATGAGCAGTTCTTC. It is translated as CASGGNEQFF.

The chain has TRBV27 and TRBJ1-1; no clear D gene. Deletions cut 6 bases from V and 1 base from J, with 9 bases between. This CDR3 is built from 13 residues. The V gene's germline CDR1 is MNHEY and CDR2 SMNVEV (reference sequence). As DNA, the CDR3 is TGTGCCAGCAGAGCGACGGGGAACACTGAAGCTTTCTTT. It translates to CASRATGNTEAFF.

The V and J genes are TRBV28 and TRBJ1-1; D ambiguous. This CDR3 contains 15 residues. Trimming removed 6 bases at V and 3 bases at J, with 17 bases between. Germline values: CDR1 MDHEN, CDR2 SYDVKM. For the CDR3, the DNA is TGTGCCAGCAGCTCCTTTTTTGTGCCTGACACTGAAGCTTTCTTT. Translated: CASSSFFVPDTEAFF.

The genes are TRBV27 and TRBJ2-7; 13 bases fit TRBD2. Trimming cost V 6 bases and J 3 bases; bases outside gene matches: 8. There are 16 residues in the CDR3. Germline V gene data show CDR1 as MNHEY and CDR2 as SMNVEV (reference sequence). This CDR3 is CASSHRGLAGHYEQYF. The CDR3, as DNA: TGTGCCAGCAGCCATAGGGGACTAGCGGGGCACTACGAGCAGTACTTC.

This chain joins TRBV28 and TRBJ2-4, with a possible D match to TRBD2 (7 bases). The V end lost 7 bases, the J end lost 0 bases, and 16 bases lay between the germline ends. The CDR3 has 16 amino acids. Germline V gives CDR1 MDHEN, CDR2 SYDVKM. The CDR3 nucleotides are TGTGCCAGCATAGGGGGGGCGGGATTAGCCAAAAACATTCAGTACTTC. Its translation: CASIGGAGLAKNIQYF. Complete variable domain (other parts from reference TRBV28 and TRBJ2-4): DVKVTQSSRYLVKRTGEKVFLECVQDMDHENMFWYRQDPGLGLRLIYFSYDVKMKEKGDIPEGYSVSREKKERFSLILESASTNQTSMYLCASIGGAGLAKNIQYFGAGTRLSVL.

The rearrangement links TRBV7-2 to TRBJ1-3, with 7 positions matching TRBD1. V shed 5 bases, J shed 2 bases, and the junction held 3 bases outside the gene matches. This CDR3 is 14 amino acids long. Per the germline V gene, CDR1 is SGHTA and CDR2 is FQGNSA. The CDR3 DNA sequence: TGTGCCAGCAGCCAGGGGGTTGCTGGAAACACCATATATTTT. This encodes CASSQGVAGNTIYF.

The V and J genes are TRBV30 and TRBJ2-7; D may be TRBD2 (5 bases). There are 12 residues in the CDR3. Germline CDR1 and CDR2: GTSNPN and SVGIG (reference sequence). The V end was cut by 2 bases, the J end by 4 bases, with 9 bases between. CDR3 loop: CAWSKRVYEQYF. CDR3 nucleotide sequence: TGTGCCTGGAGTAAGAGGGTGTACGAGCAGTACTTC.

The chain has TRBV7-9 and TRBJ1-1; D unresolved. Trimming took off 7 bases at V and 11 bases at J, with 8 bases between the two ends. CDR1 is SEHNR, CDR2 FQNEAQ, per germline (reference sequence). The CDR3 sequence is 9 residues long. CDR3 loop: CASKSKAFF. The DNA for the CDR3 is TGTGCCAGCAAATCGAAGGCTTTCTTT.

The V call is TRBV3-1 (or the pseudogene TRBV3-2), the J call TRBJ2-7; 8 bases fit TRBD2. With V trimmed by 4 bases and J by 0 bases, 2 bases remained unmatched. This CDR3 comprises 14 residues. CDR1 and CDR2 from the germline V gene are LGHDT and YNNKEL (reference sequence). DNA of the CDR3: TGTGCCAGCAGCCTAGCGGGAAGCTCCTACGAGCAGTACTTC. Protein product: CASSLAGSSYEQYF.

The V and J genes are TRBV28 and TRBJ1-5; perhaps TRBD1 as D (5 bases). V gave up 1 base and J gave up 9 bases, with 13 bases separating them. Germline V gene lookup returns CDR1 MDHEN and CDR2 SYDVKM. CDR3 length: 14 residues. CDR3 nucleotides: TGTGCCAGCAGTTTATCAGGGTTTCAAGGGCCCCAGCATTTT. It translates to CASSLSGFQGPQHF.

The chain has TRBV5-4 and TRBJ1-2, with a tentative D call TRBD1 (6 bases). In germline, CDR1 is SGHNT, CDR2 YYREEE (reference sequence). The CDR3 is 16 amino acids. V lost 4 bases and J lost 2, with 18 bases in between. The CDR3 DNA sequence: TGTGCCAGCAGCAGGGGGGAGTACGACCCCAACTATGGCTACACCTTC. Protein sequence: CASSRGEYDPNYGYTF.

The V gene is TRBV7-2, the J gene TRBJ1-5; D ambiguous. The CDR3 consists of 15 residues. The V gene's germline CDR1 is SGHTA and CDR2 FQGNSA. V lost 0 bases and J 1 base, leaving 7 bases between the germline ends. In nucleotides, the CDR3 is TGTGCCAGCAGCTTAGCAGGGCGAAGCAATCAGCCCCAGCATTTT. Its protein product is CASSLAGRSNQPQHF.

The chain couples TRBV19 to TRBJ2-2; 9 bases line up with TRBD1. The CDR3 spans 15 residues. V trimming: 1 base; J trimming: 7 bases; junction bases outside the gene matches: 4. Germline lookup yields CDR1 LNHDA and CDR2 SQIVND (reference sequence). The CDR3 protein is CASSIGDRDFGELFF. CDR3 coding DNA: TGTGCCAGTAGTATAGGGGACAGGGACTTCGGGGAGCTGTTTTTT. The full variable domain, its missing parts supplied by reference TRBV19 and TRBJ2-2, is DGGITQSPKYLFRKEGQNVTLSCEQNLNHDAMYWYRQDPGQGLRLIYYSQIVNDFQKGDIAEGYSVSREKKESFPLTVTSAQKNPTAFYLCASSIGDRDFGELFFGEGSRLTVL.

This chain uses TRBV9 with TRBJ1-2; 8 bases map to TRBD1. Germline V gene lookup returns CDR1 SGDLS and CDR2 YYNGEE. The CDR3 has 13 residues. Trimming cost V 3 bases and J 8 bases; bases outside gene matches: 6. The CDR3 sequence: CASSGARGQGYTF. CDR3 DNA sequence: TGTGCCAGCAGCGGGGCCAGGGGGCAGGGCTACACCTTC.

This clone was recorded many times. This chain uses TRBV28 with TRBJ2-7, with D perhaps being TRBD1 or TRBD2 (5 bases each). Germline lookup yields CDR1 MDHEN and CDR2 SYDVKM. This CDR3 has 17 amino acids. The V end lost 3 bases, the J end lost 2 bases, and 20 bases lay between the germline ends. The CDR3 sequence: CASSLYLLPGRPYEQYF. Written as DNA, the CDR3 is TGTGCCAGCAGTTTGTACCTTCTTCCGGGACGCCCCTACGAGCAGTACTTC.

The chain recombines TRBV6-6 with TRBJ2-5, with a tentative D call TRBD1 (6 bases). Trimming pared 5 bases from V and 1 base from J, leaving 14 bases between. CDR1 MNHNY and CDR2 SVGAGI come from the germline V gene (reference sequence). This CDR3 comprises 15 residues. CDR3 DNA sequence: TGTGCCAGCAGTCCTAGGTCCAGGGGCCAAGAGACCCAGTACTTC. It codes for CASSPRSRGQETQYF.

This clone was observed once. The V call is TRBV5-1, the J call TRBJ2-7; perhaps TRBD2 as D (5 bases). The length of the CDR3 is 13 residues. Trimming removed 2 bases at V and 7 bases at J, with 13 bases between. The germline V gene has CDR1 SGHRS and CDR2 YFSETQ. This CDR3 reads CASSFGVSGEQYF. The CDR3 nucleotides read TGCGCCAGCAGCTTCGGGGTTTCCGGGGAGCAGTACTTC.